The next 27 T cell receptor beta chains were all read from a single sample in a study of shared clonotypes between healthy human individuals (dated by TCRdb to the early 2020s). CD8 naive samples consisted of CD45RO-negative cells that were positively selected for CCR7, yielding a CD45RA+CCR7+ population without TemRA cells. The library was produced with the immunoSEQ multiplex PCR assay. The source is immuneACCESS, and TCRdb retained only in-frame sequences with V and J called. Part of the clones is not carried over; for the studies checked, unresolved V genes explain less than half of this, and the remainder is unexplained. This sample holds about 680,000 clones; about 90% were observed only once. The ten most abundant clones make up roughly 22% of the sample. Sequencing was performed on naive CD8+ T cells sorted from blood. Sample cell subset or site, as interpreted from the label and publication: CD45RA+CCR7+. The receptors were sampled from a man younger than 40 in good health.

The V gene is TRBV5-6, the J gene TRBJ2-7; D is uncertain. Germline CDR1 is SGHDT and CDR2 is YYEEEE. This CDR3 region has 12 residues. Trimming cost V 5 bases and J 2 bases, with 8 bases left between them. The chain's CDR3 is CASSSQAYEQYF. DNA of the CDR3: TGTGCCAGCAGTTCCCAAGCCTACGAGCAGTACTTC.

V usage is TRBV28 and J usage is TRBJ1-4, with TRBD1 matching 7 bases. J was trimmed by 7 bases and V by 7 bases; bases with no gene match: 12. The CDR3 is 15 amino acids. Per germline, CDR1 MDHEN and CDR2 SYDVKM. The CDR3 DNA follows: TGTGCCAGCACCCGTGACAGGGTTGAGTCTGAAAAACTGTTTTTT. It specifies CASTRDRVESEKLFF.

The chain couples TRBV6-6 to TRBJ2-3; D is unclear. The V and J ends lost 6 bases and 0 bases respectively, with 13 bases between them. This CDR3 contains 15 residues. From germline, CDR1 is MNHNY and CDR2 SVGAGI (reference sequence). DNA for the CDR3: TGTGCCAGCAGCTACCAGGTTTCTAGCACAGATACGCAGTATTTT. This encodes CASSYQVSSTDTQYF.

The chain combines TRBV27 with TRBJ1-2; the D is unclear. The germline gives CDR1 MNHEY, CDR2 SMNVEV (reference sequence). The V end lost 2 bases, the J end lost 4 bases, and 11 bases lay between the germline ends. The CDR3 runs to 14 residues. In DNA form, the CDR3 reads TGTGCCAGCAGTTTAGGGGTTGCTAGCTATGGCTACACCTTC. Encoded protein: CASSLGVASYGYTF.

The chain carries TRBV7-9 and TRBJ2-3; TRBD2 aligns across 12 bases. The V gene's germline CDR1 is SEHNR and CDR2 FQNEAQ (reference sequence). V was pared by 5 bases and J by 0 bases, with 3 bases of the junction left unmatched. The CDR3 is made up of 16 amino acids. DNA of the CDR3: TGTGCCAGCAGCCTAGGACTAGCGGGAAGCACAGATACGCAGTATTTT. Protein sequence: CASSLGLAGSTDTQYF.

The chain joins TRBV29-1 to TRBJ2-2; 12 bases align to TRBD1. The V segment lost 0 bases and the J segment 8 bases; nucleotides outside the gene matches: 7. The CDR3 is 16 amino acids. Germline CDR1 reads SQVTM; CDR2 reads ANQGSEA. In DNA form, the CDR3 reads TGCAGCGTTGAAGACTTCGGGACAGGGGGCCGGGGGGAGCTGTTTTTT. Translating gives CSVEDFGTGGRGELFF.

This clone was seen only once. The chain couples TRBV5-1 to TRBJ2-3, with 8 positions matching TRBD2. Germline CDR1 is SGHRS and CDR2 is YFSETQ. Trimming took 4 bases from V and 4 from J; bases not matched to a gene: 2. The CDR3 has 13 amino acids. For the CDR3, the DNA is TGCGCCAGCAGCAGCGGGAGCCCAGATACGCAGTATTTT. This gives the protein CASSSGSPDTQYF.

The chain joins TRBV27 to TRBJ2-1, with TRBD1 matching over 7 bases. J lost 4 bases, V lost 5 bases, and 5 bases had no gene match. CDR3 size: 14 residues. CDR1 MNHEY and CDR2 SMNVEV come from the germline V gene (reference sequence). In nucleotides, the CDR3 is TGTGCCAGCAGTCTCAGACAGGGTTACAATGAGCAGTTCTTC. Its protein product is CASSLRQGYNEQFF.

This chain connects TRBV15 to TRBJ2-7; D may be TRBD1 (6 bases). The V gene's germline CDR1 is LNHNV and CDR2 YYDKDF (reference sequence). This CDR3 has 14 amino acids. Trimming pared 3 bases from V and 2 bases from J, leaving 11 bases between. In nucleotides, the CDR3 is TGTGCCACCAGCAGGACCGGGACACCCTACGAGCAGTACTTC. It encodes CATSRTGTPYEQYF.

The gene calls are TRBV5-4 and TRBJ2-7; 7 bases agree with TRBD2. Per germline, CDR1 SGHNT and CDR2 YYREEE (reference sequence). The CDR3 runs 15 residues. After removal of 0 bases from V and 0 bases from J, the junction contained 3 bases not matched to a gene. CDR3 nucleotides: TGTGCCAGCAGCTTGGCGGGGGGTCGCTCCTACGAGCAGTACTTC. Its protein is CASSLAGGRSYEQYF.

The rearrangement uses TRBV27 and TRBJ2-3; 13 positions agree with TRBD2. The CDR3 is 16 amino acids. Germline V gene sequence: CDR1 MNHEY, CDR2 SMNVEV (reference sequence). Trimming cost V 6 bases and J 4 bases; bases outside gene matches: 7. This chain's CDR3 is CASRRTSGSFADTQYF. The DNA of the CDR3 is TGTGCCAGCAGGAGGACTAGCGGGAGTTTCGCAGATACGCAGTATTTT.

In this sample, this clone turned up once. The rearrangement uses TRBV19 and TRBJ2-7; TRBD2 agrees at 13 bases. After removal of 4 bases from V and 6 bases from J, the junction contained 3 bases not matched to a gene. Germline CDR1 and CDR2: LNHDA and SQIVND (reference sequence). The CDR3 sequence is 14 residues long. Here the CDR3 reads CASSTRLAGGEQYF. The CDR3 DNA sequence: TGTGCCAGTAGTACTCGACTAGCGGGAGGCGAGCAGTACTTC.

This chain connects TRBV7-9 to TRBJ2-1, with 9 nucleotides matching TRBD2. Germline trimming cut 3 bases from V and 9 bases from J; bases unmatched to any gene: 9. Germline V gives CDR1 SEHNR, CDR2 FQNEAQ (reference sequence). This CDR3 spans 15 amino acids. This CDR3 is CASSFPGLAILEQFF. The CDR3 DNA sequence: TGTGCCAGCAGCTTTCCGGGACTAGCAATCCTTGAGCAGTTCTTC.

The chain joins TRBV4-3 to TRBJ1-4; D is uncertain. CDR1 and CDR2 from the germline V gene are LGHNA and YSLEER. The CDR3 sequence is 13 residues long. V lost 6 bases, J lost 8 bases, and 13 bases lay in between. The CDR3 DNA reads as TGCGCCAGCAGTCGCCGCACGGTGGAAAAACTGTTTTTT. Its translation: CASSRRTVEKLFF.

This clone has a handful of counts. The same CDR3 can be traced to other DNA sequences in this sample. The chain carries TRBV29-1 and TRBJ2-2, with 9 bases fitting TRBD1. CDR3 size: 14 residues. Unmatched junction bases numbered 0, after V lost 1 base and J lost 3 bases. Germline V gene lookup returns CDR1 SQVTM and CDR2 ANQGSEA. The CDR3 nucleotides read TGCAGCGTTGAAGGACAGGGGGACACCGGGGAGCTGTTTTTT. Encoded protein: CSVEGQGDTGELFF.

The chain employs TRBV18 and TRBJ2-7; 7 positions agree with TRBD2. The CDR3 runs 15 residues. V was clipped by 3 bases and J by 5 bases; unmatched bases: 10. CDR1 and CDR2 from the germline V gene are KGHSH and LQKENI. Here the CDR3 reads CASSPKAGEYNEQYF. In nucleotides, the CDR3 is TGTGCCAGCTCACCGAAGGCGGGAGAGTACAACGAGCAGTACTTC.

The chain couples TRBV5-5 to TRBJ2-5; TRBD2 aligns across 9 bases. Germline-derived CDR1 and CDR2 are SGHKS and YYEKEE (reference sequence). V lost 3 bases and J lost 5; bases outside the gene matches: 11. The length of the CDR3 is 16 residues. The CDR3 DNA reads TGTGCCAGCAGCTCGCGGGGTAGCGGGAGTTGGGAGACCCAGTACTTC. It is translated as CASSSRGSGSWETQYF.

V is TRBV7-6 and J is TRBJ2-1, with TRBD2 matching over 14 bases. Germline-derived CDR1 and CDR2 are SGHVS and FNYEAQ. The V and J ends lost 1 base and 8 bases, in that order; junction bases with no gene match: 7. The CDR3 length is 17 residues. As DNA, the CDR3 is TGTGCCAGCAGCTTAGTATCGGGGACTAGCGGGAGAGATGAGCAGTTCTTC. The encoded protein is CASSLVSGTSGRDEQFF. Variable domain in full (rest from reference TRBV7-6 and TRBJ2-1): GAGVSQSPRYKVTKRGQDVALRCDPISGHVSLYWYRQALGQGPEFLTYFNYEAQQDKSGLPNDRFSAERPEGSISTLTIQRTEQRDSAMYRCASSLVSGTSGRDEQFFGPGTRLTVL.

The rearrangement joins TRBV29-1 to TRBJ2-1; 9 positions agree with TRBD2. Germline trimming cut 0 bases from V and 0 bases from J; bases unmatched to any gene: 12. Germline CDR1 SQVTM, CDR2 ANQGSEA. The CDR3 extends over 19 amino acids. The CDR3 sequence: CSVEDWVSGRESSYNEQFF. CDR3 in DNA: TGCAGCGTTGAAGATTGGGTTAGCGGGAGAGAAAGCTCCTACAATGAGCAGTTCTTC.

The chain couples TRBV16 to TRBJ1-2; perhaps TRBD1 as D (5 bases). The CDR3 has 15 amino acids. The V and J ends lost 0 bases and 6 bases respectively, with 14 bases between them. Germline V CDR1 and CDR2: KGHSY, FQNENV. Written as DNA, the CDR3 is TGTGCCAGCAGCCAATCGGGGGGAAGAGAGAATGGCTACACCTTC. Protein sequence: CASSQSGGRENGYTF. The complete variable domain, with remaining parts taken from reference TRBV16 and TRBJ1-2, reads GEEVAQTPKHLVRGEGQKAKLYCAPIKGHSYVFWYQQVLKNEFKFLISFQNENVFDETGMPKERFSAKCLPNSPCSLEIQATKLEDSAVYFCASSQSGGRENGYTFGSGTRLTVV.

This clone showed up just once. As DNA, the CDR3 is TGTGCCAGCAGCCCACCAGATAGAGACACATATAGCAATCAGCCCCAGCATTTT. Its translation: CASSPPDRDTYSNQPQHF. This chain uses TRBV11-1 with TRBJ1-5; no definite D call. Germline CDR1 SGHAT, CDR2 FQDESV (reference sequence). Trimming removed 5 bases from V and 0 bases from J, with 20 bases in between. The CDR3 is 18 amino acids.

CDR3 loop: CASSSDQNSYEQYF. The CDR3 region has the DNA TGTGCCAGCAGCTCGGATCAGAACTCCTACGAGCAGTACTTC. The rearrangement links TRBV6-1 to TRBJ2-7; no definite D call. V lost 6 bases, J lost 0 bases, and 12 bases lay in between. This CDR3 spans 14 amino acids. CDR1 MNHNS and CDR2 SASEGT come from the germline V gene.

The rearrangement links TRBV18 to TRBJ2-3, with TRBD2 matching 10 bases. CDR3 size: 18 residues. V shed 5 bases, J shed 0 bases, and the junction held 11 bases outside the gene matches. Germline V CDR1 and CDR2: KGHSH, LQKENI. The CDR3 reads CASSRQSSGRRSTDTQYF. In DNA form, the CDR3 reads TGTGCCAGCTCAAGACAGTCTAGCGGGAGAAGGAGCACAGATACGCAGTATTTT.

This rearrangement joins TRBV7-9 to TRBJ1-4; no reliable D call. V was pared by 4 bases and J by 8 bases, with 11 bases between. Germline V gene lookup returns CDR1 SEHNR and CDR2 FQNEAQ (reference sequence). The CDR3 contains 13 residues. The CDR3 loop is CASSSGREEKLFF. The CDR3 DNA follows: TGTGCCAGCAGCTCGGGAAGGGAGGAAAAACTGTTTTTT.

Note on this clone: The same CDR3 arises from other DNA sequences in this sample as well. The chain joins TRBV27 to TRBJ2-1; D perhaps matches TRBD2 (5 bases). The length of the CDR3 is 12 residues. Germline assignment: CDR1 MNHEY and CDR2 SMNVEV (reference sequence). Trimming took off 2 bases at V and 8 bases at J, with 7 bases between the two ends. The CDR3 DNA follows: TGTGCCAGCAGTTTAATCGGGGATGAGCAGTTCTTC. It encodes CASSLIGDEQFF.

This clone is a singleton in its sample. In nucleotides, the CDR3 is TGCGCCAGCAGCCAAGATAGGACAGGGCCCTACGAGCAGTACTTC. As protein: CASSQDRTGPYEQYF. The chain is built from TRBV4-1 and TRBJ2-7; the match to TRBD1 covers 8 bases. With V trimmed by 0 bases and J by 2 bases, 3 bases remained unmatched. CDR1 is MGHRA, CDR2 YSYEKL, per germline. The CDR3 length is 15 residues.

The CDR3 region has the DNA TGTGCCAGCATCCGGGGGGGTGAAGCTTTCTTT. Translation: CASIRGGEAFF. The gene calls are TRBV27 and TRBJ1-1; possibly TRBD1 for D (5 bases). This CDR3 contains 11 residues. The V gene lost 7 bases and the J gene lost 7 bases, with 10 bases spanning the gap. Per the germline V gene, CDR1 is MNHEY and CDR2 is SMNVEV (reference sequence).